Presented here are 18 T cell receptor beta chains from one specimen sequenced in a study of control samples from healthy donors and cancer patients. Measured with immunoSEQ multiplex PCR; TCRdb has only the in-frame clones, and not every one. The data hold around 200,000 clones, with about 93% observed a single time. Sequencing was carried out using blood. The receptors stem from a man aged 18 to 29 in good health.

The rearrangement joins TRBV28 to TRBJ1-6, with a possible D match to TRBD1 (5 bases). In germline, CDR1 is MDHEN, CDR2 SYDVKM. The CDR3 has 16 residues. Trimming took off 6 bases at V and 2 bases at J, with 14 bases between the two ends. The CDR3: CASSYGQRAYNSPLHF. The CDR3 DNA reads TGTGCCAGCAGCTATGGACAAAGGGCCTATAATTCACCCCTCCACTTT.

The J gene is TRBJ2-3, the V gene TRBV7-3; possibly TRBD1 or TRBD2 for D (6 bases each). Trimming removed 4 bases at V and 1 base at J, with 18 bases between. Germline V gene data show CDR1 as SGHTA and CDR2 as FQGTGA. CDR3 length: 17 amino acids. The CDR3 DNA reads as TGTGCCAGCAGCTCGCCCCCGGGGGCCGGGGGCACAGATACGCAGTATTTT. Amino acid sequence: CASSSPPGAGGTDTQYF.

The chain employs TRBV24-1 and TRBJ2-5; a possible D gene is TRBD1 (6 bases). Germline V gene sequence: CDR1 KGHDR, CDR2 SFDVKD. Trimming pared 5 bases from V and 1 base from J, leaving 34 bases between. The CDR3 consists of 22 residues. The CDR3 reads CATSVDSSGGDFLYSRQETQYF. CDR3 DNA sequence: TGTGCCACCAGTGTCGACTCTAGTGGGGGCGACTTCCTTTACTCCCGCCAAGAGACCCAGTACTTC.

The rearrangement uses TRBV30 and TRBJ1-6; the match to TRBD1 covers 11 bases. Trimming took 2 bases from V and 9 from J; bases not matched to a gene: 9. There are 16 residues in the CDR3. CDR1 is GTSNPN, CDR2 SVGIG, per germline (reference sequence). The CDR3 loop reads CAWSPTDRGRGSPLHF. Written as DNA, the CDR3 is TGTGCCTGGAGTCCGACGGACAGGGGGCGAGGTTCACCCCTCCACTTT.

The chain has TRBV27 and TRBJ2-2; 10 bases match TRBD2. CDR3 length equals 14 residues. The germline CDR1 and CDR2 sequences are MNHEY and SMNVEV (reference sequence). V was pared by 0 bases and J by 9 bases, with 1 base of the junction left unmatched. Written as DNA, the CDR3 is TGTGCCAGCAGTTTATCAGCGGGGGGGCGGGAGCTGTTTTTT. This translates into CASSLSAGGRELFF.

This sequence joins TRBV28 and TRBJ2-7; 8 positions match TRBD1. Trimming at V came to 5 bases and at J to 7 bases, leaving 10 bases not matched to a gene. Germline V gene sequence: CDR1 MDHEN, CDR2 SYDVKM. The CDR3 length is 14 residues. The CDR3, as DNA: TGTGCCAGCAGTCCTCAGGACAGGGTGGAGGAGCAGTACTTC. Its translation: CASSPQDRVEEQYF.

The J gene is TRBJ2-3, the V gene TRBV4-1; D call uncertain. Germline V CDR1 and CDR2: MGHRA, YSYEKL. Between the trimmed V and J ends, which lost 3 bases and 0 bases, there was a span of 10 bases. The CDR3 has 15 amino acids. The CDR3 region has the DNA TGCGCCAGCAGCCAGTCCCACCCTAGCACAGATACGCAGTATTTT. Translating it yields CASSQSHPSTDTQYF.

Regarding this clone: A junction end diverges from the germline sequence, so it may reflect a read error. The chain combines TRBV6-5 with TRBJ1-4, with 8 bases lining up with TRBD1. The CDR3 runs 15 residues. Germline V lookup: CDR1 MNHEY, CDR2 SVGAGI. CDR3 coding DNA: TGTGCCAGCAGCCAACAGGGGGGCTCTAATGGAAAACTGTTTTTT. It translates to CASSQQGGSNGKLFF.

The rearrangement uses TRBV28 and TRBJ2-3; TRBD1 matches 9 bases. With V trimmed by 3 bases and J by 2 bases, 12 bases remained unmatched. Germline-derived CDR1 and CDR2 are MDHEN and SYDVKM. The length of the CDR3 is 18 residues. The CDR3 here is CASSLDNRGPLSTDTQYF. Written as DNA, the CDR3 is TGTGCCAGCAGTTTGGATAACAGGGGGCCTCTCTCCACAGATACGCAGTATTTT.

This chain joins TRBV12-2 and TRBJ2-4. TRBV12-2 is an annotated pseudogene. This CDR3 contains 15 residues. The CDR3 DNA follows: TGTGCAAGTCGCTCCTCGGGGCTAGCCAAAAACATTCAGTACTTC. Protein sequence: CASRSSGLAKNIQYF.

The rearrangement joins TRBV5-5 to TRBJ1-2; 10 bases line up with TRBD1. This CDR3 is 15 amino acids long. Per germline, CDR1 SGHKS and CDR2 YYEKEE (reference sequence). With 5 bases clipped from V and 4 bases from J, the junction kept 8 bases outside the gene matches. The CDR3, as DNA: TGTGCCAGCAGGATAGGGACAGGGGAGTCCTATGGCTACACCTTC. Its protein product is CASRIGTGESYGYTF.

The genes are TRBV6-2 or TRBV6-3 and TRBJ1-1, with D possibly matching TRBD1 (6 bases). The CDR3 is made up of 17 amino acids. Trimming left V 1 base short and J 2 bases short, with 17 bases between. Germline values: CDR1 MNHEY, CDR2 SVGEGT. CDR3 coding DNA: TGTGCCAGCAGTTACTTCAGGGGACGACCCCAAAACACTGAAGCTTTCTTT. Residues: CASSYFRGRPQNTEAFF.

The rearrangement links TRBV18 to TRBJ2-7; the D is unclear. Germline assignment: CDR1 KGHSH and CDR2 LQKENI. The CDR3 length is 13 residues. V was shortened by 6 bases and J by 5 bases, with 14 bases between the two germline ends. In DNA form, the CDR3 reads TGTGCCAGCTCCGCGGCGTCAGGCCACGAGCAGTACTTC. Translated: CASSAASGHEQYF.

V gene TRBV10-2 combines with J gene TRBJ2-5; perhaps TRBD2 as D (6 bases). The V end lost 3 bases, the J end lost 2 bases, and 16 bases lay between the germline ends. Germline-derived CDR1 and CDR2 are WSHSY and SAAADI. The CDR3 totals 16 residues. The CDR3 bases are TGCGCCAGCAGTGAACTTAGCGGCACTACTCAAGAGACCCAGTACTTC. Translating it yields CASSELSGTTQETQYF.

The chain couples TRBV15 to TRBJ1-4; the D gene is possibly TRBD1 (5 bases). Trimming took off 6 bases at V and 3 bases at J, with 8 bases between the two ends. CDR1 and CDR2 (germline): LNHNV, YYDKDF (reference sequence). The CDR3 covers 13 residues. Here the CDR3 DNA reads TGTGCCACCAGGGGGGGAGCTAATGAAAAACTGTTTTTT. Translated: CATRGGANEKLFF.

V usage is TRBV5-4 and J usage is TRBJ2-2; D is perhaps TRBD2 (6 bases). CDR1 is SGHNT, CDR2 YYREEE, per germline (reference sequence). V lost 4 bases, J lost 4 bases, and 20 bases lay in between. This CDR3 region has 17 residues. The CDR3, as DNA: TGTGCCAGCAGCCTGGATAAAGCGGGCACACCCACCGGGGAGCTGTTTTTT. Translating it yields CASSLDKAGTPTGELFF.

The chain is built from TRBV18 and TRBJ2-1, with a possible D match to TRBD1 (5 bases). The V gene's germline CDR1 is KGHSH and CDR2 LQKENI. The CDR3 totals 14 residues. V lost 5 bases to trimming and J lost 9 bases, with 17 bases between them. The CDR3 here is CASSSNFGAIEQFF. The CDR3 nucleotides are TGTGCCAGCTCATCTAACTTTGGGGCTATTGAGCAGTTCTTC.

DNA of the CDR3: TGTGCCAGCAGCCAAGAGTCCCAAGGGAGCTCTGGAAACACCATATATTTT. Residues: CASSQESQGSSGNTIYF. The chain recombines TRBV3-1 (or the pseudogene TRBV3-2) with TRBJ1-3; no firm D call. The CDR3 covers 17 residues. V lost 0 bases and J lost 0, with 12 bases in between. Germline V gene sequence: CDR1 LGHDT, CDR2 YNNKEL (reference sequence).